Following are 20 T cell receptor beta chains from one sample sequenced in a study of shared clonotypes between healthy human individuals. Sequenced by immunoSEQ multiplex PCR; TCRdb stores in-frame clones only, minus some. The table shows millions of clones, with 95% occurring only once. The sample was naive CD4+ T cells sorted from blood. As for subset: CD45RA+ positively selected. The receptors derive from a man between 18 and 29 years old in good health.

V is TRBV11-1 and J is TRBJ2-1; D possibly uses TRBD1 or TRBD2 (5 bases each). In germline, CDR1 is SGHAT, CDR2 FQDESV (reference sequence). The CDR3 loop spans 13 amino acids. V was trimmed by 2 bases and J by 7 bases, leaving 9 bases between them. CDR3 residues: CASSLFEGNEQFF. Here the CDR3 DNA reads TGTGCCAGCAGCTTATTCGAGGGGAATGAGCAGTTCTTC.

V usage is TRBV30 and J usage is TRBJ1-5; D unclear. Germline CDR1 is GTSNPN and CDR2 is SVGIG (reference sequence). The CDR3 is 15 amino acids. Trimming removed 3 bases at V and 5 bases at J, with 17 bases between. Here the CDR3 DNA reads TGTGCCTGGAGACCCCCGGCCGGGTGGGATCAGCCCCAGCATTTT. This codes for CAWRPPAGWDQPQHF.

This chain connects TRBV7-6 to TRBJ2-7; 9 bases align to TRBD1. Looked up from germline, CDR1 is SGHVS and CDR2 is FNYEAQ. J gave up 6 bases and V 1 base, and 4 bases lay outside the gene matches. CDR3 size: 14 residues. The CDR3 loop reads CASSLGGQGSEQYF. CDR3 DNA: TGTGCCAGCAGCTTAGGGGGACAGGGATCCGAGCAGTACTTC.

J is TRBJ2-3 and V is TRBV7-9; 7 nucleotides line up with TRBD2. This CDR3 contains 15 residues. The germline CDR1 and CDR2 sequences are SEHNR and FQNEAQ (reference sequence). V was clipped by 7 bases and J by 2 bases; unmatched bases: 9. The CDR3 here is CASTIASGSTDTQYF. The CDR3 DNA is TGTGCCAGCACTATCGCTAGCGGTTCCACAGATACGCAGTATTTT.

This chain joins TRBV28 and TRBJ2-1; 9 bases are shared with TRBD1. The germline V gene has CDR1 MDHEN and CDR2 SYDVKM. Unmatched junction bases numbered 15, after V lost 6 bases and J lost 9 bases. This CDR3 contains 16 residues. CDR3 DNA sequence: TGTGCCAGCAGGGGGACTGGGACAGGGAGTGCTGGTGAGCAGTTCTTC. The encoded protein is CASRGTGTGSAGEQFF.

The chain carries TRBV28 and TRBJ1-1; D might be TRBD1 (5 bases). Per germline, CDR1 MDHEN and CDR2 SYDVKM. The CDR3 spans 18 residues. V shed 4 bases and J shed 3 bases, with 24 bases lying between them. The CDR3 region has the DNA TGTGCCAGCAGTTCCCACCTAGGAAGAGCAGCGGGGGACACTGAAGCTTTCTTT. Amino acids: CASSSHLGRAAGDTEAFF.

The chain employs TRBV2 and TRBJ2-5; tentative D call: TRBD2 (6 bases). V was clipped by 5 bases and J by 4 bases, with 14 bases between them. Germline lookup yields CDR1 SNHLY and CDR2 FYNNEI. The CDR3 consists of 14 residues. CDR3 protein: CASSYGRGTETQYF. The CDR3, as DNA: TGTGCCAGCAGTTATGGACGGGGGACAGAGACCCAGTACTTC.

V is TRBV5-1 and J is TRBJ2-5; no clear D gene. V lost 0 bases and J 10 bases, leaving 19 bases between the germline ends. This CDR3 is 15 amino acids long. Germline CDR1 and CDR2: SGHRS and YFSETQ. The CDR3 bases are TGCGCCAGCAGCTTGGAAGTTACACCCCGGGTTTACCAGTACTTC. Translated, it gives CASSLEVTPRVYQYF. Together with reference TRBV5-1 and TRBJ2-5, the CDR3 gives the full variable domain: KAGVTQTPRYLIKTRGQQVTLSCSPISGHRSVSWYQQTPGQGLQFLFEYFSETQRNKGNFPGRFSGRQFSNSRSEMNVSTLELGDSALYLCASSLEVTPRVYQYFGPGTRLLVL.

In its sample, this clone was seen once. V usage is TRBV2 and J usage is TRBJ1-6; a possible D gene is TRBD1 (6 bases). Per the germline V gene, CDR1 is SNHLY and CDR2 is FYNNEI. The V end was cut by 5 bases, the J end by 9 bases, with 14 bases between. The length of the CDR3 is 14 residues. This CDR3 is CASSPQGSGSPLHF. The CDR3 DNA is TGTGCCAGCAGTCCACAGGGCAGCGGTTCACCCCTCCACTTT.

This chain uses TRBV18 with TRBJ2-1, with D possibly called TRBD1 or TRBD2 (5 bases each). Germline CDR1 KGHSH, CDR2 LQKENI. The ends were cut back, 3 bases at V and 5 bases at J, with 11 bases in the middle. CDR3 length equals 14 residues. CDR3 DNA sequence: TGTGCCAGCTCACCCTCCCTGGGGGACAATGAGCAGTTCTTC. This gives the protein CASSPSLGDNEQFF.

In its sample, this clone was seen once. Other DNA sequences within the sample encode an identical CDR3. The chain carries TRBV5-4 and TRBJ2-5; D is tentatively TRBD1 or TRBD2 (5 bases each). This CDR3 contains 13 residues. Germline lookup yields CDR1 SGHNT and CDR2 YYREEE (reference sequence). V was cut by 4 bases and J by 2 bases, with 9 bases left in between. CDR3 amino acids: CASSLGPQETQYF. CDR3 bases: TGTGCCAGCAGCCTGGGACCTCAAGAGACCCAGTACTTC.

V is TRBV11-2 and J is TRBJ2-7, with D possibly matching TRBD1 (6 bases). The V gene's germline CDR1 is SGHAT and CDR2 FQNNGV. This CDR3 comprises 15 residues. The germline V and J ends were trimmed by 4 bases and 5 bases, with 18 bases remaining between them. The CDR3 DNA sequence: TGTGCCAGCAGCTCCTTACAGGGTGTAGAGAACGAGCAGTACTTC. Residues: CASSSLQGVENEQYF. The whole variable domain, filled in from reference TRBV11-2 and TRBJ2-7, reads EAGVAQSPRYKIIEKRQSVAFWCNPISGHATLYWYQQILGQGPKLLIQFQNNGVVDDSQLPKDRFSAERLKGVDSTLKIQPAKLEDSAVYLCASSSLQGVENEQYFGPGTRLTVT.

The chain uses TRBV5-4 and TRBJ2-5, with 7 nucleotides matching TRBD1. With V trimmed by 0 bases and J by 5 bases, 7 bases remained unmatched. The CDR3 length is 15 residues. Germline loops: CDR1 SGHNT, CDR2 YYREEE (reference sequence). CDR3: CASSLGGGARETQYF. CDR3 DNA: TGTGCCAGCAGCTTGGGAGGGGGCGCACGGGAGACCCAGTACTTC.

The chain couples TRBV6-1 to TRBJ2-7, with TRBD1 as a possible D gene (6 bases). Looked up from germline, CDR1 is MNHNS and CDR2 is SASEGT. Trimming stripped 3 bases from V and 0 bases from J, with 12 bases between. This CDR3 contains 15 residues. The chain's CDR3 is CASSDTGWASYEQYF. The CDR3 nucleotides read TGTGCCAGCAGTGATACAGGGTGGGCCTCCTACGAGCAGTACTTC.

CDR3: CASSLGTGSSSYEQYF. In DNA, the CDR3 is TGCGCCAGCAGCTTGGGAACAGGGTCAAGCTCCTACGAGCAGTACTTC. This chain uses TRBV5-1 with TRBJ2-7, with a possible D match to TRBD1 (6 bases). The CDR3 totals 16 residues. V was cut by 0 bases and J by 0 bases, with 13 bases left in between. Germline CDR1 reads SGHRS; CDR2 reads YFSETQ.

The chain has TRBV28 and TRBJ1-2, with D tentatively TRBD1 (5 bases). The germline V gene encodes CDR1 MDHEN and CDR2 SYDVKM. The ends were cut back, 6 bases at V and 8 bases at J, with 13 bases in the middle. The CDR3 is made up of 12 amino acids. CDR3 bases: TGTGCCAGCAGCTTCTGGGGGGGAGGCTACACCTTC. Its translation is CASSFWGGGYTF.

Turning to this clone: A single base is all that separates this from a far larger clone, so a read error is likely. Other nucleotide sequences from this sample produce the same CDR3. This rearrangement joins TRBV11-3 to TRBJ2-3; D not resolved. Germline loops: CDR1 SGHNT, CDR2 YENEEA. There are 13 residues in the CDR3. Trimming took 2 bases from V and 1 from J, leaving 4 bases between them. CDR3 nucleotides: TGTGCCAGCAGCTTACAGGGCACAGATACGCAGTATTTT. Its protein product is CASSLQGTDTQYF.

The chain uses TRBV28 and TRBJ1-2; 10 bases are shared with TRBD1. Unmatched junction bases numbered 14, after V lost 5 bases and J lost 8 bases. Per germline, CDR1 MDHEN and CDR2 SYDVKM. This CDR3 comprises 16 residues. CDR3 DNA: TGTGCCAGCAGTCCGTGGACAGGGGGACTGGGGCGAGGCTACACCTTC. This sequence encodes CASSPWTGGLGRGYTF.

J is TRBJ1-2 and V is TRBV10-3; 7 nucleotides match TRBD1. Looked up from germline, CDR1 is ENHRY and CDR2 is SYGVKD. The J segment lost 7 bases and the V segment lost 3 bases, leaving 2 bases of the junction unmatched. The CDR3 length is 12 residues. CDR3 region: CAISDPGGGYTF. The CDR3 nucleotides are TGTGCCATCAGTGATCCAGGGGGTGGCTACACCTTC.

Of note for this clone: The same CDR3 also results from other DNA sequences found in this sample. The genes are TRBV2 and TRBJ2-3; unclear D gene. The ends were cut back, 6 bases at V and 6 bases at J, with 7 bases in the middle. This CDR3 comprises 11 residues. CDR1 and CDR2 (germline): SNHLY, FYNNEI. The CDR3 coding sequence is TGTGCCAGCAGCCGTGGGGATACGCAGTATTTT. Amino acid sequence: CASSRGDTQYF.